This TCR beta chain came from a study of blood T cell repertoires in COVID-19. In germline, CDR1 is LNHDA, CDR2 SQIVND (reference sequence). Trimming removed 8 bases at V and 0 bases at J, with 14 bases between. The CDR3 consists of 15 residues. How the authors handled the data: How many nucleated cells were present was estimated from reference gene primer amplification. TCRdb's copy holds only in-frame clones and misses some; the assay was immunoSEQ multiplex PCR. V and J calls and clone size follow that table, whereas D and trimming were derived from the DNA. This repertoire shows under 100,000 clones, around nine tenths found once; its top ten account for approximately 3.6%.

The TCR comes from a woman between 65 and 79 years old with acute or convalescent COVID-19. The J gene is TRBJ1-5, the V gene TRBV19; no reliable D call. The sample comprised peripheral blood. In nucleotides, the CDR3 is TGTGCCAGTGGCCTTATCCACGATAGCAATCAGCCCCAGCATTTT. It specifies CASGLIHDSNQPQHF.